The 13 T cell receptor beta chains listed next were all sequenced from one sample in a study of T cell changes during pregnancy in multiple sclerosis. Clones were read by immunoSEQ multiplex PCR, and TCRdb kept only the in-frame ones, dropping some. The sample carries 30,000 to 45,000 clones, about 88% recorded once. The sequences come from CD4+ T cells from peripheral blood mononuclear cells, collected in the first trimester of pregnancy. The receptors originated from a female donor with multiple sclerosis, enrolled in a pregnancy study.

The V gene is TRBV10-3, the J gene TRBJ1-3; 8 bases line up with TRBD1. Germline V gives CDR1 ENHRY, CDR2 SYGVKD. Losses at the gene ends were 3 bases for V and 3 bases for J; bases not matched to a gene: 7. The CDR3 is 16 residues long. The CDR3 region is CAISDPRGLGGNTIYF. The CDR3 coding sequence is TGTGCCATCAGTGACCCCAGGGGGCTAGGTGGAAACACCATATATTTT.

The chain joins TRBV7-2 to TRBJ2-5, with D tentatively TRBD2 (5 bases). V was trimmed by 2 bases and J by 2 bases, leaving 12 bases between them. Germline CDR1 SGHTA, CDR2 FQGNSA. The CDR3 has 15 residues. The CDR3 bases are TGTGCCAGCAGCTTACTCGGGGTTGGTCAAGAGACCCAGTACTTC. This translates into CASSLLGVGQETQYF.

The chain combines TRBV7-8 with TRBJ2-2; possibly TRBD1 for D (6 bases). Germline assignment: CDR1 SGHVS and CDR2 FQNEAQ. This CDR3 is 16 amino acids long. V gave up 5 bases and J gave up 2 bases, with 15 bases separating them. DNA of the CDR3: TGTGCCAGCAGCCCAACGTCGGGGACAAACACCGGGGAGCTGTTTTTT. Translated, it gives CASSPTSGTNTGELFF.

The rearrangement links TRBV9 to TRBJ2-5; D is possibly TRBD2 (6 bases). V was shortened by 0 bases and J by 5 bases, with 11 bases between the two germline ends. This CDR3 comprises 14 residues. CDR1 and CDR2 (germline): SGDLS, YYNGEE. The CDR3 DNA reads as TGTGCCAGCAGCGTAGCTGCGGGGTCGGAGACCCAGTACTTC. This codes for CASSVAAGSETQYF. Full variable domain (outside the CDR3, taken from reference TRBV9 and TRBJ2-5): DSGVTQTPKHLITATGQRVTLRCSPRSGDLSVYWYQQSLDQGLQFLIQYYNGEERAKGNILERFSAQQFPDLHSELNLSSLELGDSALYFCASSVAAGSETQYFGPGTRLLVL.

The chain joins TRBV7-2 to TRBJ1-2; possible D gene TRBD1, 6 bases. CDR3 size: 14 residues. V lost 5 bases and J lost 5, with 15 bases in between. Germline V gene data show CDR1 as SGHTA and CDR2 as FQGNSA. CDR3 nucleotides: TGTGCCAGCAGCCTTGCTCGGACAGCGTATGGCTACACCTTC. Amino acids: CASSLARTAYGYTF. Complete variable domain (other parts from reference TRBV7-2 and TRBJ1-2): GAGVSQSPSNKVTEKGKDVELRCDPISGHTALYWYRQSLGQGLEFLIYFQGNSAPDKSGLPSDRFSAERTGGSVSTLTIQRTQQEDSAVYLCASSLARTAYGYTFGSGTRLTVV.

The chain uses TRBV1 and TRBJ1-2; the table's D gene call, TRBD1, was not cross checked with the DNA. TRBV1 is described as a pseudogene. There are 14 residues in the CDR3. The CDR3 DNA is TGCACCAGCAGCCAGGACAGCCGGAGGTATGGCTACACCTTC. This codes for CTSSQDSRRYGYTF.

The V and J genes are TRBV20-1 and TRBJ1-2; no definite D call. The germline V gene has CDR1 DFQATT and CDR2 SNEGSKA (reference sequence). The CDR3 runs 10 residues. V lost 5 bases, J lost 8 bases, and 9 bases lay in between. The CDR3 DNA sequence: TGCAGTGCTCCCAACAGCGGCTACACCTTC. Its translation is CSAPNSGYTF.

The gene calls are TRBV9 and TRBJ1-3; 9 bases fit TRBD1. J was trimmed by 0 bases and V by 4 bases; bases with no gene match: 2. Germline V gene data show CDR1 as SGDLS and CDR2 as YYNGEE. This CDR3 spans 15 amino acids. CDR3 nucleotide sequence: TGTGCCAGCAGCAGGGACAGGGCCTCTGGAAACACCATATATTTT. The encoded protein is CASSRDRASGNTIYF.

The CDR3 DNA reads as TGTGCCAGCAGCACGGACAGGGGGGGCTATAAGAGCAATCAGCCCCAGCATTTT. It encodes CASSTDRGGYKSNQPQHF. J is TRBJ1-5 and V is TRBV28; 10 bases agree with TRBD1. V lost 6 bases and J lost 1; bases outside the gene matches: 12. This CDR3 spans 18 amino acids. Germline V gene lookup returns CDR1 MDHEN and CDR2 SYDVKM.

CDR3 amino acids: CASSFWRGAEAFF. The DNA for the CDR3 is TGTGCCAGCAGTTTCTGGAGGGGAGCTGAAGCTTTCTTT. The rearrangement uses TRBV27 and TRBJ1-1; tentative D call: TRBD1 (5 bases). CDR3 size: 13 residues. The V and J ends lost 3 bases and 6 bases respectively, with 11 bases between them. Germline V lookup: CDR1 MNHEY, CDR2 SMNVEV (reference sequence).

This chain links TRBV19 with TRBJ1-6; 7 nucleotides align to TRBD1. The J segment lost 7 bases and the V segment lost 5 bases, leaving 11 bases of the junction unmatched. CDR3 length: 16 amino acids. Germline assignment: CDR1 LNHDA and CDR2 SQIVND (reference sequence). CDR3 sequence reads: CASSPATGLYNSPLHF. The CDR3 nucleotides read TGTGCCAGTAGTCCTGCGACAGGGCTGTACAATTCACCCCTCCACTTT.

V is TRBV5-4 and J is TRBJ1-1, with 12 bases fitting TRBD1. Unmatched junction bases numbered 12, after V lost 4 bases and J lost 2 bases. The CDR3 has 18 amino acids. Germline V gene data show CDR1 as SGHNT and CDR2 as YYREEE (reference sequence). The CDR3 here is CASSPRGQGARGNTEAFF. The CDR3 DNA follows: TGTGCCAGCAGCCCAAGGGGACAGGGGGCGCGAGGTAACACTGAAGCTTTCTTT.

The chain uses TRBV2 and TRBJ2-3; 11 nucleotides agree with TRBD1. V shed 7 bases, J shed 7 bases, and the junction held 10 bases outside the gene matches. The CDR3 extends over 15 amino acids. Germline V gene data show CDR1 as SNHLY and CDR2 as FYNNEI. The CDR3 DNA follows: TGTGCCAGCATAGGGGACAGGGGGTTATTAAATACGCAGTATTTT. Amino acid sequence: CASIGDRGLLNTQYF.